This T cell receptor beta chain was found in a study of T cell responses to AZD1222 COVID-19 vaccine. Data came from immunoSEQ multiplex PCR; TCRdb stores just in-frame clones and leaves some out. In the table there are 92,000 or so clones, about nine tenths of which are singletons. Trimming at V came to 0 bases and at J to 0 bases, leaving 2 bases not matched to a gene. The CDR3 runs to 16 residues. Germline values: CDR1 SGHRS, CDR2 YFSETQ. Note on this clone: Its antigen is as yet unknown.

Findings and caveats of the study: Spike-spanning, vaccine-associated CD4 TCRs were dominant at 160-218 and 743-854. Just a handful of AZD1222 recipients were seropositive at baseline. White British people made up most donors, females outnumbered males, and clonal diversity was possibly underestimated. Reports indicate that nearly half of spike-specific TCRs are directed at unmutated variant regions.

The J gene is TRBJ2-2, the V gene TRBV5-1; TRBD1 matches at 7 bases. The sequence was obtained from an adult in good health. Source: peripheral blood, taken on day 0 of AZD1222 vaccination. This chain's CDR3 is CASSLEGTANTGELFF. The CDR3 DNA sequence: TGCGCCAGCAGCTTGGAGGGGACAGCGAACACCGGGGAGCTGTTTTTT.